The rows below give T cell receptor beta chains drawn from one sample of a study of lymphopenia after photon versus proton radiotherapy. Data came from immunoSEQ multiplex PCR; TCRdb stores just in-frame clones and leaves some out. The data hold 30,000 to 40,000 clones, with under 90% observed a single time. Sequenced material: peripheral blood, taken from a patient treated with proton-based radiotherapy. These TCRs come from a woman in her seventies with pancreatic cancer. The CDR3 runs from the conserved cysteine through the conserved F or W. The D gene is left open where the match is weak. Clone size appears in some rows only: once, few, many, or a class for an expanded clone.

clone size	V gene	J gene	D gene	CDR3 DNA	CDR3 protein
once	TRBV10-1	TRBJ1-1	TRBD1	TGCGCCAGCAGCCTAGGACAGGTTCGAAAGAACACTGAAGCTTTCTTT	CASSLGQVRKNTEAFF
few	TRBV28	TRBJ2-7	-	TGTGCCAGCAGGCGCAACGAGCAGTACTTC	CASRRNEQYF
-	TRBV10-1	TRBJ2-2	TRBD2	TGCGCCAGCAGACGGCTAGCGGGAGTCCCCGGGGAGCTGTTTTTT	CASRRLAGVPGELFF
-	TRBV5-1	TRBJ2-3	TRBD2	TGCGCCAGCAGCTTGATCCTAGCGGGAGCCGGAGATACGCAGTATTTT	CASSLILAGAGDTQYF
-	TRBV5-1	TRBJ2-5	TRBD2	TGCGCCAGCAGCTTGGGACTAGCGGGAGCCATAGGGGAGACCCAGTACTTC	CASSLGLAGAIGETQYF
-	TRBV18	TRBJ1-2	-	TGTGCCAGCTCACCCCGGGGGTCGGACAATAATAACTATGGCTACACCTTC	CASSPRGSDNNNYGYTF
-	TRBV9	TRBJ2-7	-	TGTGCCAGCAGCGTAGGCCAGGGAAGATCCTACGAGCAGTACTTC	CASSVGQGRSYEQYF
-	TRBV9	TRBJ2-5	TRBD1	TGTGCCAGCAGTGGGACAGGGCCGAAGACCCAGTACTTC	CASSGTGPKTQYF
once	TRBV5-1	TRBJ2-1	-	TGCGCCAGCAGCCAGGTCGGGTTCAAAGGGGGTGAGCAGTTCTTC	CASSQVGFKGGEQFF
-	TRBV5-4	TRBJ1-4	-	TGTGCCAGCAGCTTCTCTCCCCGTGCAACTAATGAAAAACTGTTTTTT	CASSFSPRATNEKLFF
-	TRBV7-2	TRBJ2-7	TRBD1	TGTGCCAGCAGCCCCCGACCTTGGACAGGGGATAACGAGCAGTACTTC	CASSPRPWTGDNEQYF
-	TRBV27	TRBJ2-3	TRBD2	TGTGCCAGCAGTTTATCGATTCCGGGGGCGGGAGGTTCCACAGATACGCAGTATTTT	CASSLSIPGAGGSTDTQYF
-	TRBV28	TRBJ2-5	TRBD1	TGTGCCAGCAGTTTAGAAGGGACAGGGAGTAAAGAGACCCAGTACTTC	CASSLEGTGSKETQYF
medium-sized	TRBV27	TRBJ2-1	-	TGTGCCAGCAAGACGGTCGCAGGGGTAGAGCAGTTCTTC	CASKTVAGVEQFF
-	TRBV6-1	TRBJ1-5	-	TGTGCCAGCTTGGGGGACCGTCAGCCCCAGCATTTT	CASLGDRQPQHF
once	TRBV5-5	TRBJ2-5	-	TGTGCCAGCAGCTTCCACCGTGAGAAGGCGACCCAGTACTTC	CASSFHREKATQYF
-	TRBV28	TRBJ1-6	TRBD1	TGTGCCAGCAGTCTAGCGGGGACAGGTTTATCACCCCTCCACTTT	CASSLAGTGLSPLHF
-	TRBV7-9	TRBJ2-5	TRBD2	TGTGCCAGCAGCTTAGCTGGCGGGAGCGGGGATGGGGAGACCCAGTACTTC	CASSLAGGSGDGETQYF
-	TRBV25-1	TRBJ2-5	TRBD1	TGTGCCAGCAGTGGGGACAGGGGAGCGGAGACCCAGTACTTC	CASSGDRGAETQYF
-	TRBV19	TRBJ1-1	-	TGTGCCAGTAGTTTTGGGGGGAACACTGAAGCTTTCTTT	CASSFGGNTEAFF
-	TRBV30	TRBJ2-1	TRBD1	TGTGCCTGGAGTGGAGGGGGCGATGAGCAGTTCTTC	CAWSGGGDEQFF